This TCR beta chain was retrieved from a study of technical replicates of blood from a handful of donors. This table comes from immunoSEQ multiplex PCR, and its TCRdb copy is limited to in-frame clones, with some not included. In the table there are 44,000 or so clones, around 90% of which are singletons. Material for sequencing was PBMCs. The receptor's source is a human donor in good health. Some clones in this sample may be carry-over from other donors' samples.

The CDR3 here is CSVEQDSSGNTIYF. The DNA of the CDR3 is TGCAGCGTTGAACAGGACAGCTCTGGAAACACCATATATTTT. This chain links TRBV29-1 with TRBJ1-3, with D perhaps TRBD1 (6 bases). Trimming shortened V by 2 bases and J by 0 bases, and 8 bases separated the two germline ends. Germline CDR1 is SQVTM and CDR2 is ANQGSEA. This CDR3 is 14 amino acids long.